This T cell receptor (beta chain) was sequenced in a study of beta chain features in type 1 diabetes. Purity above 95% was achieved in all sorted populations. This clone has ten or more counts. What it recognizes is unknown. The sequenced template was cDNA made from the entire isolated RNA. Clones were sequenced by immunoSEQ multiplex PCR, and TCRdb holds only the in-frame ones, with some missing. The table shows 300,000 to 400,000 clones, with around 8.5% occurring only once. The CDR3 consists of 14 residues. Germline V CDR1 and CDR2: SGDLS, YYNGEE. V gave up 3 bases and J gave up 4 bases; unmatched junction bases: 6. General study points: Shortening of TCRB CDR3s, moderate but significant, appeared in all four CD4+ subsets of Type 1 diabetes patients.

Sequenced: central memory CD4+ T cells from blood. This clonotype was sampled from a man aged 30-40 years with type 1 diabetes. This chain connects TRBV9 to TRBJ2-5, with TRBD2 identical over 7 bases. The DNA of the CDR3 is TGTGCCAGCAGCGCCCCCGGACTAGGAGAGACCCAGTACTTC. Encoded protein: CASSAPGLGETQYF.